This T cell receptor beta chain was captured in a study of CD8+ T cells in alopecia areata. The table lists this clone with a few counts. The junction shows a germline mismatch at one end, possibly a read error. Described treatment: oral pan-JAK inhibitor, 5-10 mg twice daily. This CDR3 contains 15 residues. CDR1 and CDR2 from the germline V gene are SNHLY and FYNNEI. Investigators isolated RNA and reverse transcribed it into cDNA to act as the sequencing template. Method: immunoSEQ multiplex PCR; TCRdb's copy keeps in-frame clones and lacks some. This sample has about 170,000 clones, with around 58% found just once.

This clonotype was obtained from a human donor with alopecia areata. This chain connects TRBV2 to TRBJ1-5; 7 bases match TRBD1. This material consisted of CD4+ T cells sorted from blood, taken at week 56, from a patient treated with tofacitinib. The CDR3 coding sequence is TGTGCCAGCAGAGAAGACAGGGTTGAGGCTCAGCCCCAGCATTTT. Translating gives CASREDRVEAQPQHF.